The T cell receptor beta chain under discussion was sequenced for a study of T cells in Graves' hyperthyroidism and ophthalmopathy. This clonotype has ten or more counts. RNA transcripts served as the template for amplifying TCR beta CDR3 regions. Primed by the HTBI set, a first-round RT-PCR was run on the TCR CDR3. TCRdb itself ran the multiplex PCR reads through MiXCR, one entry per CDR3 protein. The sample lists over 250,000 distinct CDR3 sequences; roughly 13% were seen once. Patients with uncontrolled infections, other autoimmune diseases, pregnancy or lactation were excluded. Each diagnosis drew on symptoms, thyroxine, TRAb, thyroid ultrasound and orbital computed tomography findings. Out of over 7.5 ml of fresh peripheral blood came the PBMCs. V was cut by 2 bases and J by 2 bases, with 6 bases left in between. There are 12 residues in the CDR3. Germline V gene sequence: CDR1 SQVTM, CDR2 ANQGSEA.

This rearrangement joins TRBV29-1 to TRBJ1-1; D ambiguous. The sample was blood. This TCR derives from a woman in her thirties or forties with Graves' ophthalmopathy. The CDR3 DNA sequence: TGCAGCGTTGAACGGGCAAACACTGAAGCTTTCTTT. This translates into CSVERANTEAFF.